In this sample, the clone carrying this T cell receptor (beta chain) turned up once. As handled by the study authors: Reference gene primer amplification gave nucleated cell count estimates. Produced via immunoSEQ multiplex PCR; TCRdb's table is partial and in-frame only. V and J calls and clone size are given by that table; D and trimming were obtained from the DNA. This sample yields about 110,000 clones, of which around 92% are seen a single time; 4.5% to 5% belongs to the top ten. This entry is derived from a study of blood T cell repertoires in COVID-19. Study in general: Samples representing acute and convalescent COVID-19 were sourced from the United States, Italy and Spain. Sources were T cells, B-cell-depleted T cells, or PBMCs; the material itself was cDNA or gDNA.

Sequencing was carried out using peripheral blood. The sequence derives from a man aged 35-49 years with active or convalescent COVID-19.

CDR3 amino acids: CASSLSRGVSSPLHF. CDR3 sequence (DNA): TGTGCCAGCAGTTTATCCAGGGGAGTGAGTTCACCCCTCCACTTT. The chain recombines TRBV27 with TRBJ1-6; D might be TRBD1 (6 bases). This CDR3 spans 15 amino acids. The V and J ends lost 0 bases and 9 bases respectively, with 12 bases between them. CDR1 is MNHEY, CDR2 SMNVEV, per germline (reference sequence).